The 21 T cell receptor beta chains below were found in one sample sequenced in a study of metastatic and nonmetastatic thyroid tumors. TCRdb re-called clones from the PCR reads using MiXCR. This sample has almost 70,000 clones, with about 14% found just once. Every patient underwent thyroid surgery untreated. Material for sequencing was blood. Source of these receptors: a male donor with papillary thyroid cancer or a benign thyroid nodule (not recorded which). Some clones in this sample may be carry-over from other donors' samples.

Ten or more counts support this clone. The chain links TRBV5-1 to TRBJ1-2; D remains unclear. The V end was cut by 0 bases, the J end by 7 bases, with 7 bases between. The CDR3 totals 12 residues. CDR1 is SGHRS, CDR2 YFSETQ, per germline. As DNA, the CDR3 is TGCGCCAGCAGCTTGGCCGAGGGTGGCTACACCTTC. As protein: CASSLAEGGYTF.

About this clone: Being one base from a much bigger clone, this may be a read error. Other DNA sequences of this sample code for an identical CDR3. The genes are TRBV5-6 and TRBJ2-3, with TRBD1 matching 7 bases. The germline V gene has CDR1 SGHDT and CDR2 YYEEEE. This CDR3 has 13 residues. The CDR3 loop is CASRGDSTDTQYF. Written as DNA, the CDR3 is TGTGCCAGCAGGGGGGACAGCACGGATACGCAGTATTTT.

This clone was recorded a few times. Possible read error: a much larger clone is one base away. J is TRBJ2-4 and V is TRBV2; D gene unclear. CDR1 and CDR2 (germline): SNHLY, FYNNEI. The length of the CDR3 is 14 residues. The germline V and J ends were trimmed by 4 bases and 6 bases, with 13 bases remaining between them. CDR3 DNA: TGTGCCAGCAGTGTGGAGCTCTATAGAAACATTCAGTACTTC. It yields the protein CASSVELYRNIQYF.

There are many counts of this clone. The chain has TRBV5-4 and TRBJ2-3; D unclear. Trimming took off 3 bases at V and 7 bases at J, with 9 bases between the two ends. This CDR3 contains 12 residues. Germline V CDR1 and CDR2: SGHNT, YYREEE (reference sequence). CDR3 nucleotide sequence: TGTGCCAGCAGCTCGGACCTCAATACGCAGTATTTT. It encodes CASSSDLNTQYF.

At least ten counts were recorded for this clone. The chain recombines TRBV20-1 with TRBJ1-2; D is uncertain. V was trimmed by 1 base and J by 3 bases, leaving 12 bases between them. The CDR3 is 14 residues long. Germline V gene lookup returns CDR1 DFQATT and CDR2 SNEGSKA (reference sequence). CDR3 sequence: CSARGVREYYGYTF. DNA for the CDR3: TGCAGTGCTAGAGGTGTGAGGGAATACTATGGCTACACCTTC.

This clone was recorded many times. The genes are TRBV25-1 and TRBJ2-3; 11 bases map to TRBD2. V shed 3 bases, J shed 2 bases, and the junction held 4 bases outside the gene matches. Germline CDR1 and CDR2: MGHDK and SYGVNS. The CDR3 has 16 residues. CDR3 sequence (DNA): TGTGCCAGCAGTGATGGGACTAGCGGATTCACAGATACGCAGTATTTT. It codes for CASSDGTSGFTDTQYF. The full variable domain, with the rest looked up from reference TRBV25-1 and TRBJ2-3, is EADIYQTPRYLVIGTGKKITLECSQTMGHDKMYWYQQDPGMELHLIHYSYGVNSTEKGDLSSESTVSRIRTEHFPLTLESARPSHTSQYLCASSDGTSGFTDTQYFGPGTRLTVL.

This clone was seen ten or more times. The rearrangement uses TRBV2 and TRBJ1-2; the D is unclear. V was clipped by 4 bases and J by 6 bases, with 9 bases between them. There are 12 residues in the CDR3. Germline lookup yields CDR1 SNHLY and CDR2 FYNNEI. The CDR3 spells CASSVRFDGYTF. The CDR3 DNA is TGTGCCAGCAGTGTACGGTTCGATGGCTACACCTTC.

CDR3 loop: CASSRGTNYGYTF. In DNA, the CDR3 is TGTGCCAGCAGCCGGGGGACTAACTATGGCTACACCTTC. The J gene is TRBJ1-2, the V gene TRBV2; possible D gene TRBD1, 5 bases. Germline V gene sequence: CDR1 SNHLY, CDR2 FYNNEI. V gave up 6 bases and J gave up 0 bases, with 8 bases separating them. This CDR3 comprises 13 residues.

This clone was found a few times. This chain uses TRBV27 with TRBJ1-6; maybe TRBD1 (5 bases). The V gene's germline CDR1 is MNHEY and CDR2 SMNVEV (reference sequence). The CDR3 runs 15 residues. V was pared by 5 bases and J by 4 bases, with 12 bases between. Written as DNA, the CDR3 is TGTGCCAGCAGTCCCCGTAGACAGTATAATTCACCCCTCCACTTT. It translates to CASSPRRQYNSPLHF.

This chain connects TRBV4-2 to TRBJ1-6; D is uncertain. Deletions cut 1 base from V and 7 bases from J, with 8 bases between. The CDR3 spans 14 residues. Germline CDR1 and CDR2: LGHNA and YNFKEQ. The DNA of the CDR3 is TGTGCCAGCAGCCAAGGAGGGTTCAATTCACCCCTCCACTTT. As protein: CASSQGGFNSPLHF.

The gene calls are TRBV11-2 and TRBJ2-7, with a possible D match to TRBD2 (6 bases). V lost 4 bases to trimming and J lost 6 bases, with 19 bases between them. Germline V CDR1 and CDR2: SGHAT, FQNNGV. CDR3 size: 15 residues. CDR3 DNA sequence: TGTGCCAGCAGCTACCTATCGGGAGTGCAGCGCGAGCAGTACGTC. It codes for CASSYLSGVQREQYV.

Judged by abundance, this clone is medium-sized. The chain employs TRBV6-5 and TRBJ2-6, with D unclear. Germline-derived CDR1 and CDR2 are MNHEY and SVGAGI. V lost 2 bases to trimming and J lost 2 bases, with 7 bases between them. The CDR3 totals 15 residues. For the CDR3, the DNA is TGTGCCAGCAGTTACCAGGAAACTGGGGCCAACGTCCTGACTTTC. Its translation: CASSYQETGANVLTF.

This clone showed up many times. CDR3: CSASGRLPSSYNEQFF. CDR3 coding DNA: TGCAGTGCTAGTGGTAGGCTTCCAAGCTCCTACAATGAGCAGTTCTTC. The chain carries TRBV20-1 and TRBJ2-1; D not resolved. V was trimmed by 3 bases and J by 0 bases, leaving 15 bases between them. CDR1 is DFQATT, CDR2 SNEGSKA, per germline (reference sequence). The CDR3 has 16 residues.

This clone was counted many times. The chain recombines TRBV20-1 with TRBJ1-2; TRBD1 is a possible D gene (6 bases). The CDR3 is 12 amino acids. The germline gives CDR1 DFQATT, CDR2 SNEGSKA (reference sequence). V gave up 1 base and J gave up 4 bases, with 7 bases separating them. CDR3 sequence: CSARGTAYGYTF. The CDR3 DNA reads as TGCAGTGCTAGAGGGACAGCCTATGGCTACACCTTC.

This clone appeared many times. The chain joins TRBV5-1 to TRBJ1-3; the D gene is possibly TRBD1 (5 bases). The CDR3 covers 14 residues. Trimming took off 0 bases at V and 4 bases at J, with 8 bases between the two ends. The germline CDR1 and CDR2 sequences are SGHRS and YFSETQ. This CDR3 is CASSLGGAGNTIYF. CDR3 coding DNA: TGCGCCAGCAGCTTGGGAGGGGCCGGAAACACCATATATTTT.

This clone was observed at least ten times. This chain links TRBV6-1 with TRBJ1-2; no firm D call. In germline, CDR1 is MNHNS, CDR2 SASEGT. This CDR3 is built from 13 residues. Trimming left V 1 base short and J 6 bases short, with 9 bases between. The CDR3 region has the DNA TGTGCCAGCAGTGAAGTTGGGGTGGATGGCTACACCTTC. This codes for CASSEVGVDGYTF.

This clone was counted ten times or more. This chain uses TRBV14 with TRBJ2-4; the match to TRBD1 covers 7 bases. From germline, CDR1 is SGHDN and CDR2 FVKESK. The CDR3 extends over 16 amino acids. Losses at the gene ends were 1 base for V and 1 base for J; bases not matched to a gene: 4. The CDR3 DNA sequence: TGTGCCAGCAGCCAAGGACAGGGATGGGCCAAAAACATTCAGTACTTC. Translation: CASSQGQGWAKNIQYF. Complete variable domain (other parts from reference TRBV14 and TRBJ2-4): EAGVTQFPSHSVIEKGQTVTLRCDPISGHDNLYWYRRVMGKEIKFLLHFVKESKQDESGMPNNRFLAERTGGTYSTLKVQPAELEDSGVYFCASSQGQGWAKNIQYFGAGTRLSVL.

There are many counts of this clone. The rearrangement links TRBV12-3 or TRBV12-4 to TRBJ2-4; no reliable D call. The CDR3 is 15 residues long. Trimming shortened V by 3 bases and J by 0 bases, and 9 bases separated the two germline ends. CDR3 in amino acids: CASSFPSLAKNIQYF. The CDR3 region has the DNA TGTGCCAGCAGTTTCCCTTCTTTAGCCAAAAACATTCAGTACTTC.

V and J are TRBV11-2 and TRBJ2-7, with TRBD2 matching over 13 bases. V shed 6 bases and J 5 bases; nucleotides not matched to a gene: 13. The CDR3 consists of 17 residues. The germline V gene encodes CDR1 SGHAT and CDR2 FQNNGV. Here the CDR3 reads CASSFDPGLAGYHEQYF. Here the CDR3 DNA reads TGTGCCAGCAGTTTTGACCCGGGACTAGCGGGATATCACGAGCAGTACTTC.

This clone was counted many times. The chain links TRBV18 to TRBJ2-1; 7 bases match TRBD2. CDR3 length: 14 amino acids. V shed 3 bases, J shed 5 bases, and the junction held 4 bases outside the gene matches. Germline CDR1 and CDR2: KGHSH and LQKENI. The CDR3 sequence: CASSPSGPNNEQFF. CDR3 nucleotide sequence: TGTGCCAGCTCACCTAGCGGGCCCAACAATGAGCAGTTCTTC.

A word on this clone: The germline gene is not matched at one end of the junction; a read error may be the cause. V and J are TRBV20-1 and TRBJ1-1; TRBD1 agrees at 7 bases. From germline, CDR1 is DFQATT and CDR2 SNEGSKA (reference sequence). The CDR3 has 13 residues. CDR3 nucleotide sequence: TGCAGTGCTGCTGACAGGGCGCTCGTTGAAGCTTACTTT. Translated: CSAADRALVEAYF.